A single sample gave rise to the 12 T cell receptor beta chains below, sequenced in a study of Graves' ophthalmopathy and Graves' hyperthyroidism. As the template, RNA transcripts were used to amplify TCR beta CDR3 regions. The first round was an RT-PCR with HTBI primers, and the second round was a multiplex PCR. TCRdb fed the multiplex PCR reads into MiXCR, producing one record per CDR3 protein. Altogether about 500,000 distinct CDR3 sequences are present, about 35% being singletons, with the ten largest covering roughly 4.5%. Material: peripheral blood or thyroid tissue (not recorded which). These receptors came from an adult man with Graves' hyperthyroidism.

This chain uses TRBV5-1 with TRBJ2-5; D possibly corresponds to TRBD2 (5 bases). Germline CDR1 is SGHRS and CDR2 is YFSETQ. CDR3 size: 12 residues. Trimming pared 4 bases from V and 5 bases from J, leaving 9 bases between. This CDR3 is CASSRSGETQYF. The CDR3 coding sequence is TGCGCCAGCAGCAGGAGCGGCGAGACCCAGTACTTC. Full variable domain (outside the CDR3, taken from reference TRBV5-1 and TRBJ2-5): KAGVTQTPRYLIKTRGQQVTLSCSPISGHRSVSWYQQTPGQGLQFLFEYFSETQRNKGNFPGRFSGRQFSNSRSEMNVSTLELGDSALYLCASSRSGETQYFGPGTRLLVL.

Concerning this clonotype: A much larger clone is a single base away; this may be a read error. The rearrangement links TRBV9 to TRBJ1-6, with a weak D call TRBD1 (5 bases). V was clipped by 0 bases and J by 7 bases, with 11 bases between them. The CDR3 runs to 15 residues. Germline CDR1 SGDLS, CDR2 YYNGEE. CDR3 region: CASSVGGPQNSPLHF. CDR3 coding DNA: TGTGCCAGCAGCGTAGGGGGACCCCAAAATTCACCCCTCCACTTT.

This clonotype came up many times. The chain recombines TRBV20-1 with TRBJ2-7; D possibly corresponds to TRBD1 (5 bases). The germline gives CDR1 DFQATT, CDR2 SNEGSKA (reference sequence). V lost 5 bases and J lost 2, with 16 bases in between. This CDR3 has 14 residues. CDR3 in amino acids: CSALSRGRPYEQYF. DNA for the CDR3: TGCAGTGCTTTGAGTAGGGGCCGGCCCTACGAGCAGTACTTC.

The CDR3 nucleotides read TGTGCCATCAGTGGTCGGGACAGGGATCAGCCCCAGCATTTT. Residues: CAISGRDRDQPQHF. The rearrangement links TRBV10-3 to TRBJ1-5, with TRBD1 matching over 9 bases. The CDR3 runs to 14 residues. Germline-derived CDR1 and CDR2 are ENHRY and SYGVKD. Trimming at V came to 4 bases and at J to 5 bases, leaving 3 bases not matched to a gene.

In its sample, this clonotype was seen many times. The chain couples TRBV9 to TRBJ2-5, with TRBD1 identical over 7 bases. The CDR3 extends over 14 amino acids. Germline CDR1 SGDLS, CDR2 YYNGEE. J was trimmed by 4 bases and V by 0 bases; bases with no gene match: 3. In nucleotides, the CDR3 is TGTGCCAGCAGCGTAGCTCCAGGGGGAGAGACCCAGTACTTC. This encodes CASSVAPGGETQYF.

CDR3 sequence reads: CASSLEGQGQYEQYF. CDR3 nucleotides: TGTGCCAGCAGCTTAGAGGGACAGGGTCAGTACGAGCAGTACTTC. The genes are TRBV7-9 and TRBJ2-7, with TRBD1 matching 9 bases. V trimming: 1 base; J trimming: 4 bases; junction bases outside the gene matches: 5. Germline CDR1 and CDR2: SEHNR and FQNEAQ (reference sequence). The CDR3 loop spans 15 amino acids.

Of note for this clonotype: A much more abundant neighbour one base away suggests this may be a read error. This CDR3 fails to terminate in the conserved phenylalanine or tryptophan, so it likely reflects a read error. V gene TRBV6-5 combines with J gene TRBJ1-2; maybe TRBD1 (5 bases). Trimming removed 0 bases at V and 6 bases at J, with 11 bases between. Germline V CDR1 and CDR2: MNHEY, SVGAGI. CDR3 length: 14 amino acids. Here the CDR3 DNA reads TGTGCCAGCAGTTACTCGAAGTGGGGCGATGGCTACACCGTC. Its protein product is CASSYSKWGDGYTV.

The table lists this clonotype with many counts. The V call is TRBV20-1, the J call TRBJ1-5; no reliable D call. Germline V gene data show CDR1 as DFQATT and CDR2 as SNEGSKA (reference sequence). This CDR3 is built from 13 residues. V was shortened by 6 bases and J by 4 bases, with 13 bases between the two germline ends. The CDR3, as DNA: TGCAGTGCAATAGGGTGGACGAATCAGCCCCAGCATTTT. It yields the protein CSAIGWTNQPQHF.

Ten or more counts support this clonotype. The J gene is TRBJ1-5, the V gene TRBV2; D is unclear. Between the trimmed V and J ends, which lost 1 base and 6 bases, there was a span of 7 bases. This CDR3 is 13 amino acids long. Germline lookup yields CDR1 SNHLY and CDR2 FYNNEI. CDR3 DNA: TGTGCCAGCAGTGAAGTCATGGCTCAGCCCCAGCATTTT. Protein: CASSEVMAQPQHF.

This chain connects TRBV29-1 to TRBJ2-3; no firm D call. CDR1 is SQVTM and CDR2 is ANQGSEA in the germline V gene. The V end was cut by 2 bases, the J end by 0 bases, with 6 bases between. The CDR3 runs to 13 residues. The CDR3 loop reads CSVEYGSTDTQYF. DNA for the CDR3: TGCAGCGTTGAATACGGCAGCACAGATACGCAGTATTTT.

The chain links TRBV7-3 to TRBJ2-7; D is undetermined. The V gene's germline CDR1 is SGHTA and CDR2 FQGTGA. V was clipped by 5 bases and J by 0 bases, with 20 bases between them. CDR3 length: 17 residues. This CDR3 reads CASSLKAGQASSYEQYF. CDR3 sequence (DNA): TGTGCCAGCAGCCTAAAAGCCGGCCAGGCCAGCTCCTACGAGCAGTACTTC.

This clonotype was found many times. This rearrangement joins TRBV6-5 to TRBJ2-5, with 7 bases lining up with TRBD1. V shed 0 bases and J 5 bases; nucleotides not matched to a gene: 3. There are 14 residues in the CDR3. Germline V gene lookup returns CDR1 MNHEY and CDR2 SVGAGI. CDR3 residues: CASSYSGGLETQYF. Written as DNA, the CDR3 is TGTGCCAGCAGTTACTCAGGGGGCCTGGAGACCCAGTACTTC.